This T cell receptor (beta chain) appears in the sequencing data of a study of blood T cell repertoires in COVID-19. Study-level information: PBMCs, B-cell-depleted T cells, or T cells provided the cDNA or gDNA that made up the material.

With 4 bases removed from V and 0 bases from J, the gap between germline ends came to 11 bases. The germline V gene has CDR1 LGHNT and CDR2 FRNRAP. The CDR3 runs 15 residues. The protocol was immunoSEQ multiplex PCR, while the TCRdb copy is restricted to in-frame clones and leaves out a portion. The profile shows some 70,000 clones, around 88% of them singletons. The sequenced sample was peripheral blood. The chain uses TRBV12-5 and TRBJ2-3, with D perhaps TRBD1 (5 bases). This receptor was taken from a woman in her 70s with acute or convalescent COVID-19. As DNA, the CDR3 is TGTGCTAGTGGTTCCTTAGACAGCAGCACAGATACGCAGTATTTT. Its translation: CASGSLDSSTDTQYF.